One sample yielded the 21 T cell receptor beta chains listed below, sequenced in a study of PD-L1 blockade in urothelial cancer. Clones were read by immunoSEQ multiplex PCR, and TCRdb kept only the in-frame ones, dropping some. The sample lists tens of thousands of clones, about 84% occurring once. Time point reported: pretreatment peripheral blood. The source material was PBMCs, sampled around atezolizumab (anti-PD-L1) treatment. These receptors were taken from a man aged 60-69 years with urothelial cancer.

CDR3 in DNA: TGTGCCTGGAGTGTGGGTGGAGGGGGCTCGACCTATGGCTACACCTTC. As protein: CAWSVGGGGSTYGYTF. The J gene is TRBJ1-2, the V gene TRBV30; 7 nucleotides agree with TRBD1. Trimming removed 0 bases from V and 4 bases from J; junction bases left unmatched: 11. Germline V CDR1 and CDR2: GTSNPN, SVGIG (reference sequence). The CDR3 spans 16 residues.

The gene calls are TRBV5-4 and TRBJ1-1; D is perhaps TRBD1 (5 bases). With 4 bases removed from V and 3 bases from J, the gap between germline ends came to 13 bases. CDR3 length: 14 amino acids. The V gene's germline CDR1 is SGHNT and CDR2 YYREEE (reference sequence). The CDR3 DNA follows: TGTGCCAGCAGCCCGGGGGGGGGACACACTGAAGCTTTCTTT. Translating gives CASSPGGGHTEAFF.

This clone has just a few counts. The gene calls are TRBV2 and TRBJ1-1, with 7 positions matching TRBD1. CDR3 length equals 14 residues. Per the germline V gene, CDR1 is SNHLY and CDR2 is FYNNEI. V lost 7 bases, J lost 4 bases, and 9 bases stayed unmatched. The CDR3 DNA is TGTGCCAGCACCCGAGAGGGGGCGTCCACTGAAGCTTTCTTT. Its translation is CASTREGASTEAFF.

CDR3 DNA sequence: TGTGCCAGCAGCTCAAAGCGGTACGAGCAGTACTTC. It translates to CASSSKRYEQYF. V gene TRBV7-2 combines with J gene TRBJ2-7; a possible D gene is TRBD2 (5 bases). Trimming left V 4 bases short and J 4 bases short, with 8 bases between. Germline assignment: CDR1 SGHTA and CDR2 FQGNSA. CDR3 length: 12 amino acids.

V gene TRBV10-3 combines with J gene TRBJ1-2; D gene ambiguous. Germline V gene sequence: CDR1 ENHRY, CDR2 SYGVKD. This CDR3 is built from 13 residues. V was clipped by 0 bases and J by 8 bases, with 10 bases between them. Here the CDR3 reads CAISESGERGYTF. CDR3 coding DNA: TGTGCCATCAGTGAGTCAGGCGAGCGGGGCTACACCTTC.

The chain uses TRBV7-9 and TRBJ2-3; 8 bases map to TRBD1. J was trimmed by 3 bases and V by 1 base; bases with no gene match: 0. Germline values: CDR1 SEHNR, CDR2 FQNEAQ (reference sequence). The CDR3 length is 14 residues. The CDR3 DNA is TGTGCCAGCAGCTTAGGGGACAGGACAGATACGCAGTATTTT. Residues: CASSLGDRTDTQYF.

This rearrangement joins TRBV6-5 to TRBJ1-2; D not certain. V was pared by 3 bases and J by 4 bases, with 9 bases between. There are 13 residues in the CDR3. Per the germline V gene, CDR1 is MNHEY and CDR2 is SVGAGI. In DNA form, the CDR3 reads TGTGCCAGCAGTTATAATATCGTCTATGGCTACACCTTC. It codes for CASSYNIVYGYTF.

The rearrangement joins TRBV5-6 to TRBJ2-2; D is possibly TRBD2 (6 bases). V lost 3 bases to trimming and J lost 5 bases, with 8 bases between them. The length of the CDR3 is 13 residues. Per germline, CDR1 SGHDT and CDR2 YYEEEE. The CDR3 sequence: CASSWGGTGELFF. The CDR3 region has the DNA TGTGCCAGCAGCTGGGGAGGTACCGGGGAGCTGTTTTTT. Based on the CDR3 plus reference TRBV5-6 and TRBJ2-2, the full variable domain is DAGVTQSPTHLIKTRGQQVTLRCSPKSGHDTVSWYQQALGQGPQFIFQYYEEEERQRGNFPDRFSGHQFPNYSSELNVNALLLGDSALYLCASSWGGTGELFFGEGSRLTVL.

In DNA, the CDR3 is TGTGCCAGCACCCAGCGGGATGAAAAACTGTTTTTT. Its translation is CASTQRDEKLFF. V and J are TRBV28 and TRBJ1-4, with no clear D. The CDR3 runs to 12 residues. V lost 7 bases and J lost 6, with 9 bases in between. In germline, CDR1 is MDHEN, CDR2 SYDVKM.

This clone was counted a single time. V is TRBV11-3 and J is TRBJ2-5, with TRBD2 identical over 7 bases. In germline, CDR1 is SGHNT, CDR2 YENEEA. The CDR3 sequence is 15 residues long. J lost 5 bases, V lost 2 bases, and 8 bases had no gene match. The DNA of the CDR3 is TGTGCCAGCAGCTTATACAGCGGGGTCGGCGAGACCCAGTACTTC. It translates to CASSLYSGVGETQYF.

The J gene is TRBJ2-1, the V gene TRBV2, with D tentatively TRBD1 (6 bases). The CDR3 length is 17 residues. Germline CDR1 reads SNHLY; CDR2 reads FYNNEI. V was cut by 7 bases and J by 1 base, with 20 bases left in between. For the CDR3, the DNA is TGTGCCAGCACCAAAAAAGGAGGACAGTGGTCCTACAATGAGCAGTTCTTC. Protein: CASTKKGGQWSYNEQFF. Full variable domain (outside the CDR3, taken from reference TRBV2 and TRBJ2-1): EPEVTQTPSHQVTQMGQEVILRCVPISNHLYFYWYRQILGQKVEFLVSFYNNEISEKSEIFDDQFSVERPDGSNFTLKIRSTKLEDSAMYFCASTKKGGQWSYNEQFFGPGTRLTVL.

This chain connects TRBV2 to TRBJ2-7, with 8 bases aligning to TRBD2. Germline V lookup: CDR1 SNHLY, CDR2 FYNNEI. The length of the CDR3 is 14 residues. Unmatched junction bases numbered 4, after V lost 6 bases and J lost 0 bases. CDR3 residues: CASRAGGSSYEQYF. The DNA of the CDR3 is TGTGCCAGCAGGGCGGGAGGCAGCTCCTACGAGCAGTACTTC.

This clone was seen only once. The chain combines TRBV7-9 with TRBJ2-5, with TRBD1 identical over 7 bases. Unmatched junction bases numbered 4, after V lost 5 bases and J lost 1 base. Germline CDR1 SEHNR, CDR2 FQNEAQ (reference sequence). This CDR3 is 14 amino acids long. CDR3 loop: CASSPGQLQETQYF. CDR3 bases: TGTGCCAGCAGCCCGGGACAGCTCCAAGAGACCCAGTACTTC.

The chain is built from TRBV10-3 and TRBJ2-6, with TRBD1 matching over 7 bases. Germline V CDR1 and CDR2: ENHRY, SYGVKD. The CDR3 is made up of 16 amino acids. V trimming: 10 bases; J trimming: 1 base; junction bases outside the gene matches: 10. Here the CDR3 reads CATHTGVGSGANVLTF. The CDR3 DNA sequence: TGTGCCACACACACAGGGGTCGGGTCTGGGGCCAACGTCCTGACTTTC.

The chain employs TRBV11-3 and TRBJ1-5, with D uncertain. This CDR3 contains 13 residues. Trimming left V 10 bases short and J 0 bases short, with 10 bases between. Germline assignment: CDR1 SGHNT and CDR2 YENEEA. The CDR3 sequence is CATTRDSNQPQHF. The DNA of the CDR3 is TGTGCCACCACACGGGATAGCAATCAGCCCCAGCATTTT.

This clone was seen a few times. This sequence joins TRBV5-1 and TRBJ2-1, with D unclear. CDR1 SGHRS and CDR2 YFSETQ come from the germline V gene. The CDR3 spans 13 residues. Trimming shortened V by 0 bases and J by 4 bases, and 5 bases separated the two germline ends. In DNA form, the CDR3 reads TGCGCCAGCAGCTTGGTATCTTACAATGAGCAGTTCTTC. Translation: CASSLVSYNEQFF.

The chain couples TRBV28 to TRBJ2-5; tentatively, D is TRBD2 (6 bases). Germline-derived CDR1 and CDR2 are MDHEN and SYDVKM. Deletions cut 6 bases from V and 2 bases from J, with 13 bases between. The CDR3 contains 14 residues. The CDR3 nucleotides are TGTGCCAGCAGATATTCTAGCGTGCAAGAGACCCAGTACTTC. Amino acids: CASRYSSVQETQYF.

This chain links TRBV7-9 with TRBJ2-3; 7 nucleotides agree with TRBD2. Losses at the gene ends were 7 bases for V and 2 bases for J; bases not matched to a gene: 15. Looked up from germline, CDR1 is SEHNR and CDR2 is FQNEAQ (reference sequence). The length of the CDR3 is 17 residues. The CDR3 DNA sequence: TGTGCCAGCACGGGCGGGAGCAGGATTTATCACACAGATACGCAGTATTTT. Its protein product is CASTGGSRIYHTDTQYF.

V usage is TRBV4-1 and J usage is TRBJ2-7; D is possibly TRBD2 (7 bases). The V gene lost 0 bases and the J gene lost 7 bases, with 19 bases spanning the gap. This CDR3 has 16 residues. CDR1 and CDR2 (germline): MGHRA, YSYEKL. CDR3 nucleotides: TGCGCCAGCAGCCAAGATTTCACCGGGGGGCGGGGGGAGCAGTACTTC. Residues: CASSQDFTGGRGEQYF.

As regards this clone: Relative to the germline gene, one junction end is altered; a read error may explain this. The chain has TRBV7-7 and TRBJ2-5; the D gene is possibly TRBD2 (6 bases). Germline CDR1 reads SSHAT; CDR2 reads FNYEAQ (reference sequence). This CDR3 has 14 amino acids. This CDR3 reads CASSLDGGGKTQYF. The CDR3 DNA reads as TGTGCTAGCAGCTTAGACGGGGGTGGGAAGACCCAGTACTTC.

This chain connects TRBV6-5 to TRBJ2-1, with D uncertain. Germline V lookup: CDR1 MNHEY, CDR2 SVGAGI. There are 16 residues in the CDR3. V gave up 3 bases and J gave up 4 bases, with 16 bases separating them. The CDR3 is CASSYQSNPSYNEQFF. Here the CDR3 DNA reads TGTGCCAGCAGTTATCAGTCCAACCCATCGTACAATGAGCAGTTCTTC.